A single sample is the source of the 19 T cell receptor beta chains below, sequenced in a study of blood T cell repertoires in COVID-19. Sequencing was performed with immunoSEQ multiplex PCR; in TCRdb, only in-frame clones are kept and a portion is missing. The table has 68,000 or so clones, around 86% seen once. The specimen sequenced was peripheral blood. Receptors were obtained from a man aged 50-59 years with active COVID-19.

The gene calls are TRBV7-2 and TRBJ2-4; 13 nucleotides align to TRBD2. The V segment lost 4 bases and the J segment 7 bases; nucleotides outside the gene matches: 13. Germline values: CDR1 SGHTA, CDR2 FQGNSA. This CDR3 region has 18 residues. The DNA for the CDR3 is TGTGCCAGCAGCTCTGCGACTAGCGGGGGGCCATCCGGGAACATTCAGTACTTC. Protein sequence: CASSSATSGGPSGNIQYF.

Remarks on this clone: The sample carries other DNA sequences with the same CDR3. V usage is TRBV6-5 and J usage is TRBJ1-1; 10 nucleotides align to TRBD1. V shed 3 bases and J 6 bases; nucleotides not matched to a gene: 4. In germline, CDR1 is MNHEY, CDR2 SVGAGI. This CDR3 is 14 amino acids long. CDR3 sequence: CASSYTGQGAEAFF. The CDR3 DNA reads TGTGCCAGCAGTTATACCGGACAGGGGGCTGAAGCTTTCTTT.

This chain joins TRBV14 and TRBJ2-3, with D perhaps matching TRBD2 (6 bases). Deletions cut 0 bases from V and 4 bases from J, with 11 bases between. The germline V gene encodes CDR1 SGHDN and CDR2 FVKESK. The CDR3 has 15 amino acids. CDR3 nucleotides: TGTGCCAGCAGCCAAGAAGCTCGGGGGTCAGATACGCAGTATTTT. Protein sequence: CASSQEARGSDTQYF.

This clone was recorded a few times. V gene TRBV9 combines with J gene TRBJ1-2, with D possibly TRBD1 on 6 matching bases. Germline CDR1 reads SGDLS; CDR2 reads YYNGEE. Trimming removed 3 bases at V and 0 bases at J, with 12 bases between. The CDR3 sequence is 15 residues long. DNA of the CDR3: TGTGCCAGCAGCGCGGGGGGCACAGCTAACTATGGCTACACCTTC. As protein: CASSAGGTANYGYTF.

This chain connects TRBV11-2 to TRBJ1-2, with TRBD1 identical over 7 bases. The V gene's germline CDR1 is SGHAT and CDR2 FQNNGV. Trimming at V came to 5 bases and at J to 7 bases, leaving 4 bases not matched to a gene. There are 12 residues in the CDR3. CDR3 DNA: TGTGCCAGCAGCAACTACAGGGGTGGCTACACCTTC. Translation gives CASSNYRGGYTF. The full variable domain, in which reference TRBV11-2 and TRBJ1-2 provide the parts outside the CDR3, is EAGVAQSPRYKIIEKRQSVAFWCNPISGHATLYWYQQILGQGPKLLIQFQNNGVVDDSQLPKDRFSAERLKGVDSTLKIQPAKLEDSAVYLCASSNYRGGYTFGSGTRLTVV.

The rearrangement joins TRBV7-9 to TRBJ2-3; TRBD1 matches 9 bases. The V gene end was trimmed by 4 bases and the J gene end by 7 bases; junction bases not matched to a gene: 9. Germline CDR1 SEHNR, CDR2 FQNEAQ (reference sequence). The CDR3 runs to 15 residues. The CDR3 nucleotides read TGTGCCAGCAGCTCATCGGGACAGGGACGGAATACGCAGTATTTT. It encodes CASSSSGQGRNTQYF.

The chain carries TRBV27 and TRBJ2-3, with TRBD1 identical over 8 bases. Unmatched junction bases numbered 8, after V lost 0 bases and J lost 0 bases. CDR1 and CDR2 (germline): MNHEY, SMNVEV (reference sequence). The CDR3 totals 18 residues. In DNA form, the CDR3 reads TGTGCCAGCAGTTTATCCCCCGGACAGGGCCCCAGCACAGATACGCAGTATTTT. It is translated as CASSLSPGQGPSTDTQYF.

The chain has TRBV5-4 and TRBJ2-1, with D perhaps matching TRBD1 (5 bases). V lost 0 bases and J 4 bases, leaving 17 bases between the germline ends. In germline, CDR1 is SGHNT, CDR2 YYREEE (reference sequence). The CDR3 extends over 17 amino acids. The CDR3 region is CASSLVNPGSPYNEQFF. The CDR3 DNA is TGTGCCAGCAGCTTGGTAAATCCAGGGTCCCCATACAATGAGCAGTTCTTC.

This clone was seen only once. This chain links TRBV30 with TRBJ1-3; weak D call: TRBD1 (5 bases). The CDR3 spans 11 residues. Germline lookup yields CDR1 GTSNPN and CDR2 SVGIG (reference sequence). The V gene lost 1 base and the J gene lost 13 bases, with 11 bases spanning the gap. The DNA for the CDR3 is TGTGCCTGGAGTGGGGGGGGGAAGATATATTTT. It specifies CAWSGGGKIYF. The variable domain in full, with the rest retrieved from reference TRBV30 and TRBJ1-3, is SQTIHQWPATLVQPVGSPLSLECTVEGTSNPNLYWYRQAAGRGLQLLFYSVGIGQISSEVPQNLSASRPQDRQFILSSKKLLLSDSGFYLCAWSGGGKIYFGEGSWLTVV.

The rearrangement links TRBV7-8 to TRBJ2-7, with 8 bases fitting TRBD2. The V segment lost 1 base and the J segment 2 bases; nucleotides outside the gene matches: 4. CDR1 SGHVS and CDR2 FQNEAQ come from the germline V gene. The CDR3 extends over 15 amino acids. The DNA of the CDR3 is TGTGCCAGCAGCTTAGGTACTAGCGGCACCTACGAGCAGTACTTC. Protein product: CASSLGTSGTYEQYF.

The chain links TRBV5-6 to TRBJ2-7; perhaps TRBD2 as D (7 bases). The ends were cut back, 4 bases at V and 3 bases at J, with 17 bases in the middle. This CDR3 has 15 amino acids. CDR1 is SGHDT and CDR2 is YYEEEE in the germline V gene. CDR3 coding DNA: TGTGCCAGCAGCCTCTCGGGGAGGGGGGGCTACGAGCAGTACTTC. This sequence encodes CASSLSGRGGYEQYF. The full variable domain, completed using reference TRBV5-6 and TRBJ2-7, is DAGVTQSPTHLIKTRGQQVTLRCSPKSGHDTVSWYQQALGQGPQFIFQYYEEEERQRGNFPDRFSGHQFPNYSSELNVNALLLGDSALYLCASSLSGRGGYEQYFGPGTRLTVT.

J is TRBJ2-6 and V is TRBV30; 10 positions agree with TRBD1. CDR3 length equals 19 residues. Germline-derived CDR1 and CDR2 are GTSNPN and SVGIG (reference sequence). Trimming at V came to 3 bases and at J to 0 bases, leaving 11 bases not matched to a gene. CDR3 sequence: CAWSPRGRTGGSGANVLTF. CDR3 sequence (DNA): TGTGCCTGGAGCCCCAGAGGTCGGACAGGGGGCTCTGGGGCCAACGTCCTGACTTTC.

The rearrangement links TRBV19 to TRBJ2-7, with 7 bases that match TRBD1. V dropped 6 bases and J dropped 3; count of bases not matched to a gene: 11. The CDR3 has 15 amino acids. Germline V lookup: CDR1 LNHDA, CDR2 SQIVND (reference sequence). The CDR3 protein is CASSQPDRANYEQYF. For the CDR3, the DNA is TGTGCCAGTAGCCAACCTGACAGGGCCAACTACGAGCAGTACTTC.

The genes are TRBV4-3 and TRBJ1-1; TRBD1 might be the D (5 bases). V lost 4 bases and J 0 bases, leaving 9 bases between the germline ends. CDR3 length: 14 residues. Germline V gives CDR1 LGHNA, CDR2 YSLEER. The CDR3 region has the DNA TGCGCCAGCAGCCTGGGGGGACTGAACACTGAAGCTTTCTTT. It specifies CASSLGGLNTEAFF.

The V and J genes are TRBV6-5 and TRBJ2-7, with a tentative D call TRBD1 (5 bases). Germline CDR1 is MNHEY and CDR2 is SVGAGI. This CDR3 contains 16 residues. Trimming shortened V by 0 bases and J by 2 bases, and 14 bases separated the two germline ends. CDR3 sequence reads: CASSYSTATSPYEQYF. DNA of the CDR3: TGTGCCAGCAGTTACTCGACAGCGACCTCCCCCTACGAGCAGTACTTC.

CDR3 amino acids: CASSLGGGAYYGYTF. The CDR3 nucleotides are TGTGCCAGCAGTCTGGGGGGGGGAGCATACTATGGCTACACCTTC. The chain is built from TRBV28 and TRBJ1-2, with D maybe TRBD1 (5 bases). The V gene's germline CDR1 is MDHEN and CDR2 SYDVKM. Trimming shortened V by 5 bases and J by 3 bases, and 16 bases separated the two germline ends. This CDR3 has 15 amino acids.

V gene TRBV6-2 or TRBV6-3 combines with J gene TRBJ1-5; the D gene is possibly TRBD1 (6 bases). This CDR3 region has 14 residues. CDR1 is MNHEY and CDR2 is SVGEGT in the germline V gene. Trimming pared 3 bases from V and 4 bases from J, leaving 10 bases between. CDR3 nucleotides: TGTGCCAGCAGTTATGGGGGCACTAATCAGCCCCAGCATTTT. Translated: CASSYGGTNQPQHF.

This chain joins TRBV4-3 and TRBJ2-5; possible D gene TRBD2, 6 bases. Trimming shortened V by 1 base and J by 2 bases, and 8 bases separated the two germline ends. The germline V gene encodes CDR1 LGHNA and CDR2 YSLEER. The CDR3 has 14 residues. In nucleotides, the CDR3 is TGCGCCAGCAGCCAAGGTGGGACTCAAGAGACCCAGTACTTC. Protein: CASSQGGTQETQYF.

This clone was counted a few times. V gene TRBV15 combines with J gene TRBJ1-2; 7 nucleotides line up with TRBD1. The germline V gene has CDR1 LNHNV and CDR2 YYDKDF (reference sequence). The junction had 3 bases not matched to a gene; V was cut back by 4 bases and J by 4 bases. The CDR3 runs to 13 residues. In nucleotides, the CDR3 is TGTGCCACCAGCACCCGACAGGGCTATGGCTACACCTTC. Translating it yields CATSTRQGYGYTF.